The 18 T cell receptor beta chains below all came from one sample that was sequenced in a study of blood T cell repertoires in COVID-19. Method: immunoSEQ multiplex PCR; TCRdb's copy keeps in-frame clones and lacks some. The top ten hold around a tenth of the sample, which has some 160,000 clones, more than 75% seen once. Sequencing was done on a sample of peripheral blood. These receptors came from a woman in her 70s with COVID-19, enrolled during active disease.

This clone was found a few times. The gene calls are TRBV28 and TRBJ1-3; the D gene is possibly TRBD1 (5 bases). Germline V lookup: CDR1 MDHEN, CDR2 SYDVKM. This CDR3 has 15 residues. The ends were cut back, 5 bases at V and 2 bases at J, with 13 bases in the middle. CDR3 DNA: TGTGCCAGCAGTAGGGGCCCCGGCGCTGGAAACACCATATATTTT. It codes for CASSRGPGAGNTIYF.

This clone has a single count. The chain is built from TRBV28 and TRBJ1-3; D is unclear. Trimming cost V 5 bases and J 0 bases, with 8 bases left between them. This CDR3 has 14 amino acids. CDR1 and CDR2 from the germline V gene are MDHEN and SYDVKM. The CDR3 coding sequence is TGTGCCAGCAGTGGGCGAAACTCTGGAAACACCATATATTTT. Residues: CASSGRNSGNTIYF.

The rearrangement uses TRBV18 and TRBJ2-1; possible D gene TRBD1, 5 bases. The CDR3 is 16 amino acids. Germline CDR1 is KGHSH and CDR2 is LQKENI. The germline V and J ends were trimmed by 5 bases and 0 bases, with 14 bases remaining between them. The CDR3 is CASSSPRVNSYNEQFF. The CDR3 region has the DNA TGTGCCAGCTCATCCCCCAGGGTCAACTCCTACAATGAGCAGTTCTTC.

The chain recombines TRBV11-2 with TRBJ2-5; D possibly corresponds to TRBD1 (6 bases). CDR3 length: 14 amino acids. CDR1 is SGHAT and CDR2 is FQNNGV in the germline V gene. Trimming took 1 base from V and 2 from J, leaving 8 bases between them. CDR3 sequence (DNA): TGTGCCAGCAGCTTAGGGACAGCACAAGAGACCCAGTACTTC. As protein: CASSLGTAQETQYF. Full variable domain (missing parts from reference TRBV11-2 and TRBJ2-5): EAGVAQSPRYKIIEKRQSVAFWCNPISGHATLYWYQQILGQGPKLLIQFQNNGVVDDSQLPKDRFSAERLKGVDSTLKIQPAKLEDSAVYLCASSLGTAQETQYFGPGTRLLVL.

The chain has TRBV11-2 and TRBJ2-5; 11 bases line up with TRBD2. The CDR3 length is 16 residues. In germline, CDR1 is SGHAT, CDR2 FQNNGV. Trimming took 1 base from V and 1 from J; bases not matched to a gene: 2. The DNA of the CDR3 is TGTGCCAGCAGCTTAGTTAGCGGGGGGGTCCAAGAGACCCAGTACTTC. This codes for CASSLVSGGVQETQYF.

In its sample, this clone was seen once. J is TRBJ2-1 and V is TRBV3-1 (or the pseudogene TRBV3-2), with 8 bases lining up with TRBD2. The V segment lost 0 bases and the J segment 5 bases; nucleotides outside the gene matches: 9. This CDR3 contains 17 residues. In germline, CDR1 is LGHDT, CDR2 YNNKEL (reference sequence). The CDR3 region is CASSQDVASGSHNEQFF. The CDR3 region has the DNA TGTGCCAGCAGCCAAGATGTGGCTAGCGGGTCCCACAATGAGCAGTTCTTC.

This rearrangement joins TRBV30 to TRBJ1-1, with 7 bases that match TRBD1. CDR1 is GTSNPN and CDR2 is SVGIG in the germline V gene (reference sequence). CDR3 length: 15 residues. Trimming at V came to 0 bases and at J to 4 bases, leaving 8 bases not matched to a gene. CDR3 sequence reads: CAWSVGQAGRTEAFF. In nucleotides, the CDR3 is TGTGCCTGGAGTGTCGGACAGGCCGGGCGCACTGAAGCTTTCTTT.

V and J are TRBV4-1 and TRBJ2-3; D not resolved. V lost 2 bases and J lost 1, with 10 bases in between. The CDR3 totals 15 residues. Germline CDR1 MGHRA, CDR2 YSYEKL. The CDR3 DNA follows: TGCGCCAGCAGCCAAAAAGAGGCGGGCACAGATACGCAGTATTTT. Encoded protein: CASSQKEAGTDTQYF.

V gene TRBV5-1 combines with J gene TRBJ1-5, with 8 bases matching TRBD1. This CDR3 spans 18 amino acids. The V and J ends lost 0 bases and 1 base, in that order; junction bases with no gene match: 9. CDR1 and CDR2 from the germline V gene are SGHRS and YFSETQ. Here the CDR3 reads CASSLAPRTGRSNQPQHF. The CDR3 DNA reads TGCGCCAGCAGCTTGGCGCCCCGGACAGGGCGGAGCAATCAGCCCCAGCATTTT. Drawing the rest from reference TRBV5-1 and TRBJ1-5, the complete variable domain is KAGVTQTPRYLIKTRGQQVTLSCSPISGHRSVSWYQQTPGQGLQFLFEYFSETQRNKGNFPGRFSGRQFSNSRSEMNVSTLELGDSALYLCASSLAPRTGRSNQPQHFGDGTRLSIL.

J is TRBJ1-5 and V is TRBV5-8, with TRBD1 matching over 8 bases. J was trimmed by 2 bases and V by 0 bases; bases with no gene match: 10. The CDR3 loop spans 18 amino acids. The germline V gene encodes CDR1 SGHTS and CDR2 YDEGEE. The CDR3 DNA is TGTGCCAGCAGCTTGGAACAGGGGGGGACCTCGCGCAATCAGCCCCAGCATTTT. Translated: CASSLEQGGTSRNQPQHF.

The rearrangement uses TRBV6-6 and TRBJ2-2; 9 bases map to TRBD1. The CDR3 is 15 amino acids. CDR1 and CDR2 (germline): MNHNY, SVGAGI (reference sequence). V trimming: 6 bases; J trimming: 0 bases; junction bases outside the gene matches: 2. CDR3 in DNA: TGTGCCAGCAGGGGACAGGGCACGAACACCGGGGAGCTGTTTTTT. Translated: CASRGQGTNTGELFF.

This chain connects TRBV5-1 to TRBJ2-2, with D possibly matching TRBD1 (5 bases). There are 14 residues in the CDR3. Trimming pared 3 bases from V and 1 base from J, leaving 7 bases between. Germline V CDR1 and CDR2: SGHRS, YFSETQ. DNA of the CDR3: TGCGCCAGCAGCTCGACAGTGAACACCGGGGAGCTGTTTTTT. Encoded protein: CASSSTVNTGELFF.

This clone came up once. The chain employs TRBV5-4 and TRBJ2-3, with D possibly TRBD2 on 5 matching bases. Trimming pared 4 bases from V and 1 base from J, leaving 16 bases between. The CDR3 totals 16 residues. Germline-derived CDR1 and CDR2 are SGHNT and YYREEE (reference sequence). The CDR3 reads CASSRELLGGTDTQYF. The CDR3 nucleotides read TGTGCCAGCAGCAGGGAGTTACTGGGTGGCACAGATACGCAGTATTTT.

The CDR3 DNA reads as TGTGCCAGCAGTACCCGACAGGGGAATGAGCAGTTCTTC. Its translation is CASSTRQGNEQFF. The chain couples TRBV6-5 to TRBJ2-1; 8 bases are shared with TRBD1. Germline V CDR1 and CDR2: MNHEY, SVGAGI. The V and J ends lost 5 bases and 7 bases, in that order; junction bases with no gene match: 4. The CDR3 sequence is 13 residues long.

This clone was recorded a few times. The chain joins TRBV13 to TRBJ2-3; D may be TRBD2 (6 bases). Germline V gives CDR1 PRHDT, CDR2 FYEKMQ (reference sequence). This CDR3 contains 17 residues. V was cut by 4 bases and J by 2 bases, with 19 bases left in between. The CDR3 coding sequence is TGTGCCAGCAGCTCCTCCTTTTTAGCGGACGACACAGATACGCAGTATTTT. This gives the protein CASSSSFLADDTDTQYF.

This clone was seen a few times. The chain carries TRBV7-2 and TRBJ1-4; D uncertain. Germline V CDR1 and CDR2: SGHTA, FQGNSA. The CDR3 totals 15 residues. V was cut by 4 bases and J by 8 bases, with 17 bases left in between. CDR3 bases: TGTGCCAGCAGCTCCCAGCAAGGAGTCCTCGAAAAACTGTTTTTT. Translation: CASSSQQGVLEKLFF.

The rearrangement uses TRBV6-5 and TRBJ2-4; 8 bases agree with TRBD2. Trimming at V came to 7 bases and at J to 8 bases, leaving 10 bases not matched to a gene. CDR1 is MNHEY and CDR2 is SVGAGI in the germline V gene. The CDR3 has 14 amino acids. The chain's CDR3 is CASTSGGGWDIQYF. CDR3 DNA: TGTGCCAGCACCTCCGGGGGGGGATGGGACATTCAGTACTTC.

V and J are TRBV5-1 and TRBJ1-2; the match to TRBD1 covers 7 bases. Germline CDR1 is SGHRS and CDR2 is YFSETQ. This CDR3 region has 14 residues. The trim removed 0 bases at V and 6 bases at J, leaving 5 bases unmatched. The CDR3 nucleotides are TGCGCCAGCAGCTTGGTTCCGGGACAGAATGGCTACACCTTC. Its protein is CASSLVPGQNGYTF.